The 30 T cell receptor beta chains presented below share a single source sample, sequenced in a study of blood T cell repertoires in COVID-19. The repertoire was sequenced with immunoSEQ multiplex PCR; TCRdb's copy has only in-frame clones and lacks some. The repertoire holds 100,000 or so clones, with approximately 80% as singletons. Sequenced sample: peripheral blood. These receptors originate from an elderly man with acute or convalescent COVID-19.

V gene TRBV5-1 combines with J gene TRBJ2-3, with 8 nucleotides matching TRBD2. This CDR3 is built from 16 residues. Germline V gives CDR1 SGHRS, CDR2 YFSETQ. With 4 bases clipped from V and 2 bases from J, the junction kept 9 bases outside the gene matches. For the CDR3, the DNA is TGCGCCAGCAGCCCTGGCGCTAGCGGGTTCACAGATACGCAGTATTTT. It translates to CASSPGASGFTDTQYF.

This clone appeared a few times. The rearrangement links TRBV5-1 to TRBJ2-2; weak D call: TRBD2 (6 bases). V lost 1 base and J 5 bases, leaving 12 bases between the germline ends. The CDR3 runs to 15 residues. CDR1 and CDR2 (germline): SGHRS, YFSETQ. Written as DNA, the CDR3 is TGCGCCAGCAGCTTGCCCGGGAGTGATACCGGGGAGCTGTTTTTT. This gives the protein CASSLPGSDTGELFF.

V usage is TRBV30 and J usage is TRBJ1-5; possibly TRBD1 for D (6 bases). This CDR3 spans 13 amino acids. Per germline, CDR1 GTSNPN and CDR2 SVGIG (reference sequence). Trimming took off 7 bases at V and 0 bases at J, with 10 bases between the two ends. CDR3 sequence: CAFSGDSNQPQHF. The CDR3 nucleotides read TGTGCCTTTTCAGGGGATAGCAATCAGCCCCAGCATTTT.

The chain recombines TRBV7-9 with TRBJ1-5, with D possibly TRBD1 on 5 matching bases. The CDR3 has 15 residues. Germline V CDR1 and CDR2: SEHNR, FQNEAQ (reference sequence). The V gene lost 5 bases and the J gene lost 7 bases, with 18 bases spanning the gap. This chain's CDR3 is CASSLGQGSWQPQHF. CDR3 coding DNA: TGTGCCAGCAGCCTCGGGCAGGGTTCGTGGCAGCCCCAGCATTTT.

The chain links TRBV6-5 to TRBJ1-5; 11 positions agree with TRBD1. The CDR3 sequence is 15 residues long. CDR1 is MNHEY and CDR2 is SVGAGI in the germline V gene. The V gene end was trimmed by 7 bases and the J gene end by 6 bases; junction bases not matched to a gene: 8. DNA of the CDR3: TGTGCCAGCATCATGGGACAGGGGGGCCCTCAGCCCCAGCATTTT. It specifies CASIMGQGGPQPQHF.

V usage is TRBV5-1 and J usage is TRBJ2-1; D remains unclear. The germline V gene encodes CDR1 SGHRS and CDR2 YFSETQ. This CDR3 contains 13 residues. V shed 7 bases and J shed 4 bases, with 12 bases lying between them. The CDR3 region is CASALRPYNEQFF. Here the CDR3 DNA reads TGCGCCAGCGCACTGAGGCCTTACAATGAGCAGTTCTTC.

CDR3 nucleotide sequence: TGTGCCAGCAGCCCCCTCCTGGGGGGGGGAGGATCACCCCTCCACTTT. Translating gives CASSPLLGGGGSPLHF. The V and J genes are TRBV2 and TRBJ1-6; a possible D gene is TRBD1 (5 bases). V was trimmed by 6 bases and J by 10 bases, leaving 22 bases between them. Germline values: CDR1 SNHLY, CDR2 FYNNEI. This CDR3 is built from 16 residues.

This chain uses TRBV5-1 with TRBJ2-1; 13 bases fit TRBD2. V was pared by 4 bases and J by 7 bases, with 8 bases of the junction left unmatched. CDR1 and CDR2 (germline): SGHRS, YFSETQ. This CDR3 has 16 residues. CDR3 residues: CASSPPGLAGINEQFF. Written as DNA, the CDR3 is TGCGCCAGCAGCCCGCCGGGACTAGCGGGAATAAATGAGCAGTTCTTC.

This CDR3 reads CATSRGKGQGLAGVANEQFF. For the CDR3, the DNA is TGTGCCACCAGCAGAGGAAAGGGGCAGGGACTAGCGGGAGTCGCAAATGAGCAGTTCTTC. The V and J genes are TRBV15 and TRBJ2-1, with 14 bases matching TRBD2. V shed 1 base, J shed 7 bases, and the junction held 15 bases outside the gene matches. CDR1 is LNHNV and CDR2 is YYDKDF in the germline V gene (reference sequence). The CDR3 runs to 20 residues.

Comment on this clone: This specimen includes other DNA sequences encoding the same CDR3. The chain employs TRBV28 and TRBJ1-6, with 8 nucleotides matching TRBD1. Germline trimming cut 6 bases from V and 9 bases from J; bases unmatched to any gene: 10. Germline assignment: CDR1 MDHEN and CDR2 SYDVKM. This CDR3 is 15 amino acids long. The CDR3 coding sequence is TGTGCCAGCAGCAGCCCGGGACAGGTCCTTTCACCCCTCCACTTT. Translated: CASSSPGQVLSPLHF.

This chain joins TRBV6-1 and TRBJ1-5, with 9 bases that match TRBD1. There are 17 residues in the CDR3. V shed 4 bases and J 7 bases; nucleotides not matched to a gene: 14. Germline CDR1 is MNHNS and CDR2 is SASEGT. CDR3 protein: CASSVYPAGTGKQPQHF. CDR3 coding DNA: TGTGCCAGCAGTGTATATCCTGCCGGGACAGGGAAACAGCCCCAGCATTTT.

CDR3 in amino acids: CASSPPRGAYTEAFF. DNA of the CDR3: TGTGCCAGCTCACCACCCCGTGGGGCCTACACTGAAGCTTTCTTT. The chain couples TRBV18 to TRBJ1-1, with a tentative D call TRBD1 (5 bases). V was trimmed by 0 bases and J by 3 bases, leaving 11 bases between them. Germline CDR1 is KGHSH and CDR2 is LQKENI. The CDR3 extends over 15 amino acids.

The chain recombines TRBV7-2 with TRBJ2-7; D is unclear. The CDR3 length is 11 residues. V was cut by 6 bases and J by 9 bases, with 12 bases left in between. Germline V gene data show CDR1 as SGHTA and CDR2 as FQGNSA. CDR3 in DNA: TGTGCCAGCAGTTTTAGACAAGTGCAGTACTTC. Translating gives CASSFRQVQYF.

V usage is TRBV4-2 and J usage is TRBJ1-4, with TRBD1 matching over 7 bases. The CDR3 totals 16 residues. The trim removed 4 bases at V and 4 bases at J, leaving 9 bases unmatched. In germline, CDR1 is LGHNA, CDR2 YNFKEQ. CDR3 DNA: TGTGCCAGCAGCCGGAATCCGACAGGGTTTAATGAAAAACTGTTTTTT. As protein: CASSRNPTGFNEKLFF.

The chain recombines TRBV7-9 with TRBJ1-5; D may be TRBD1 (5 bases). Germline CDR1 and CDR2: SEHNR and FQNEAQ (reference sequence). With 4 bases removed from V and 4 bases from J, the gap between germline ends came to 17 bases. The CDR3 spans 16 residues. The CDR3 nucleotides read TGTGCCAGCAGCTCCGTGGCAGGGTCCCCTAATCAGCCCCAGCATTTT. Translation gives CASSSVAGSPNQPQHF.

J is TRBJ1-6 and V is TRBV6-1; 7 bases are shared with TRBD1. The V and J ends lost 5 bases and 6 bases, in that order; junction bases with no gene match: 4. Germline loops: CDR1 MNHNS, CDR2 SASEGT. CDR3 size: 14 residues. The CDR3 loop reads CASSPGQPNSPLHF. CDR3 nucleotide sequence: TGTGCCAGCAGTCCGGGACAGCCTAATTCACCCCTCCACTTT.

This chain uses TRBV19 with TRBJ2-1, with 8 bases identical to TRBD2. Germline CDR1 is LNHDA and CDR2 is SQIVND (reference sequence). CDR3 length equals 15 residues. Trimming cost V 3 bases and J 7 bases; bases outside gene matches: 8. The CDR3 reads CASSMSSGIFNEQFF. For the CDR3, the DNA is TGTGCCAGTAGTATGAGTAGCGGGATATTTAATGAGCAGTTCTTC.

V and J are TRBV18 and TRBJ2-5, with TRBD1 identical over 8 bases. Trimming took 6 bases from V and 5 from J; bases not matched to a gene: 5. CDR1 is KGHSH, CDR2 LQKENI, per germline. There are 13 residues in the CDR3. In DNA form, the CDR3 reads TGTGCCAGCTCGACGGACAGGGTGGAGACCCAGTACTTC. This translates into CASSTDRVETQYF. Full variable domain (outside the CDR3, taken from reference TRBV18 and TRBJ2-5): NAGVMQNPRHLVRRRGQEARLRCSPMKGHSHVYWYRQLPEEGLKFMVYLQKENIIDESGMPKERFSAEFPKEGPSILRIQQVVRGDSAAYFCASSTDRVETQYFGPGTRLLVL.

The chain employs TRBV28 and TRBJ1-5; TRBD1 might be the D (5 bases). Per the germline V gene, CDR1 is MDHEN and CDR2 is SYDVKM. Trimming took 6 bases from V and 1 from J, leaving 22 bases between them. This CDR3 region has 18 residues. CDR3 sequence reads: CASSPRRGVGASNQPQHF. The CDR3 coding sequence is TGTGCCAGCAGCCCACGGAGGGGCGTTGGTGCGAGCAATCAGCCCCAGCATTTT.

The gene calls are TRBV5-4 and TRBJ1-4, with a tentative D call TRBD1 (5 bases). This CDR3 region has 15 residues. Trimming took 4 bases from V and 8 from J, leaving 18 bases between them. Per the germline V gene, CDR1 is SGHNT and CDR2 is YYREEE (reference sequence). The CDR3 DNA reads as TGTGCCAGCAGCAGGGGTCCCGGCACCCCAGAAAAACTGTTTTTT. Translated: CASSRGPGTPEKLFF. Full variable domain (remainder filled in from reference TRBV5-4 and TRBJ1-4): ETGVTQSPTHLIKTRGQQVTLRCSSQSGHNTVSWYQQALGQGPQFIFQYYREEENGRGNFPPRFSGLQFPNYSSELNVNALELDDSALYLCASSRGPGTPEKLFFGSGTQLSVL.

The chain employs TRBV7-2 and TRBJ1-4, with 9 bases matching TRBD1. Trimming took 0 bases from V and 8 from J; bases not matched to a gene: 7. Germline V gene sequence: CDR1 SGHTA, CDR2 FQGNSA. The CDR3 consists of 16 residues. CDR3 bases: TGTGCCAGCAGCTTAGCCACAGGGGGCGCCCGGGAAAAACTGTTTTTT. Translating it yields CASSLATGGAREKLFF.

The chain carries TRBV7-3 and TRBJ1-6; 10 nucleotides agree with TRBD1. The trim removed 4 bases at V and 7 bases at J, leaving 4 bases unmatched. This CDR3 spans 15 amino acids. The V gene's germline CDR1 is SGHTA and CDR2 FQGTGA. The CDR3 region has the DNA TGTGCCAGCAGCTGGACAGGGGGTGGAAATTCACCCCTCCACTTT. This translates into CASSWTGGGNSPLHF.

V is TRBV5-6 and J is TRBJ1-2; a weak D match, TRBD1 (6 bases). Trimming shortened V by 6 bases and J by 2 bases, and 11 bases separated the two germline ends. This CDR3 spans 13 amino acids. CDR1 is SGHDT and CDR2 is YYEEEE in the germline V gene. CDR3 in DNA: TGTGCCAGCACCCCCGGACAGAACTATGGCTACACCTTC. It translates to CASTPGQNYGYTF. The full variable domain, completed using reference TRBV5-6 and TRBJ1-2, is DAGVTQSPTHLIKTRGQQVTLRCSPKSGHDTVSWYQQALGQGPQFIFQYYEEEERQRGNFPDRFSGHQFPNYSSELNVNALLLGDSALYLCASTPGQNYGYTFGSGTRLTVV.

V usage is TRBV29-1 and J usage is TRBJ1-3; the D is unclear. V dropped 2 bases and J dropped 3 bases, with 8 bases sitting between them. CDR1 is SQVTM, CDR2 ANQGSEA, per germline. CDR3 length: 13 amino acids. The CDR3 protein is CSVEPQNGNTIYF. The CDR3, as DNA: TGCAGCGTTGAACCCCAGAATGGAAACACCATATATTTT.

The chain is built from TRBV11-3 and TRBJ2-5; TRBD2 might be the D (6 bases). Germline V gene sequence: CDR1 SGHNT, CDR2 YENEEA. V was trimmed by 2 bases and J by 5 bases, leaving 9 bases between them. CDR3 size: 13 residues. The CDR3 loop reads CASSLSGVETQYF. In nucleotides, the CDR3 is TGTGCCAGCAGCTTATCGGGAGTGGAGACCCAGTACTTC.

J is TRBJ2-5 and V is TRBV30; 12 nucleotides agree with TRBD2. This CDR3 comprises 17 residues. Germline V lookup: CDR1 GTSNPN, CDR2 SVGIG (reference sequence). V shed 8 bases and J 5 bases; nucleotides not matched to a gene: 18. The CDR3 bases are TGTGCCGCCGGGACTAGCGGGCTAAGTGGGGTAAGGGAGACCCAGTACTTC. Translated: CAAGTSGLSGVRETQYF.

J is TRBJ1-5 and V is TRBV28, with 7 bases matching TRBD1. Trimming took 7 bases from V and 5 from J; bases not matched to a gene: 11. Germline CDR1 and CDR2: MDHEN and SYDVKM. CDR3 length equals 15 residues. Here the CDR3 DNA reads TGTGCCAGCACCCCCCTCACAGGGGCCGATCAGCCCCAGCATTTT. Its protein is CASTPLTGADQPQHF.

The DNA of the CDR3 is TGCGCCAGCAGCTCGCACAGGGAAAGGTACACTGAAGCTTTCTTT. Encoded protein: CASSSHRERYTEAFF. The rearrangement links TRBV5-1 to TRBJ1-1, with a tentative D call TRBD1 (6 bases). V was cut by 3 bases and J by 3 bases, with 15 bases left in between. Germline CDR1 SGHRS, CDR2 YFSETQ. The CDR3 consists of 15 residues.

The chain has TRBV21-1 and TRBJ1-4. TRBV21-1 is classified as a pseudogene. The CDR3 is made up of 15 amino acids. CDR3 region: CASSKVRGGSEKLFF. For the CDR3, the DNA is TGTGCCAGCAGCAAAGTGAGGGGGGGCAGCGAAAAACTGTTTTTT.

The CDR3 DNA is TGTGCCAGCAGTGTGGGCCCTGGGAGGTGGGAGGGTGGCTACACCTTC. This encodes CASSVGPGRWEGGYTF. V gene TRBV6-1 combines with J gene TRBJ1-2; D is unclear. Germline V gives CDR1 MNHNS, CDR2 SASEGT. Trimming left V 4 bases short and J 7 bases short, with 22 bases between. CDR3 length: 16 residues.